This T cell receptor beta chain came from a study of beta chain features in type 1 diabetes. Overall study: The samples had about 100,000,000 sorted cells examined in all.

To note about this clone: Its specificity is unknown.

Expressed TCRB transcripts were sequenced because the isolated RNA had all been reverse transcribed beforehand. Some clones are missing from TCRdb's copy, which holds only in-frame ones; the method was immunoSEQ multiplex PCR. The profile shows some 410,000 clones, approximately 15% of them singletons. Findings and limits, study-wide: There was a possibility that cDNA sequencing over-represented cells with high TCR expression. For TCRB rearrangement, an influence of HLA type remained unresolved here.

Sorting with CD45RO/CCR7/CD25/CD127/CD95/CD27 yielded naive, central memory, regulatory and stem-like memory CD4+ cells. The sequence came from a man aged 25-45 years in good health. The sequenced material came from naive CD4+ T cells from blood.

The CDR3 DNA follows: TGCAGTGCTAGTCCCTCTATCGAGCAGTACTTC. Its protein is CSASPSIEQYF. The chain has TRBV20-1 and TRBJ2-7; D unresolved. V lost 3 bases and J lost 6, with 9 bases in between. The V gene's germline CDR1 is DFQATT and CDR2 SNEGSKA (reference sequence). The CDR3 runs 11 residues.